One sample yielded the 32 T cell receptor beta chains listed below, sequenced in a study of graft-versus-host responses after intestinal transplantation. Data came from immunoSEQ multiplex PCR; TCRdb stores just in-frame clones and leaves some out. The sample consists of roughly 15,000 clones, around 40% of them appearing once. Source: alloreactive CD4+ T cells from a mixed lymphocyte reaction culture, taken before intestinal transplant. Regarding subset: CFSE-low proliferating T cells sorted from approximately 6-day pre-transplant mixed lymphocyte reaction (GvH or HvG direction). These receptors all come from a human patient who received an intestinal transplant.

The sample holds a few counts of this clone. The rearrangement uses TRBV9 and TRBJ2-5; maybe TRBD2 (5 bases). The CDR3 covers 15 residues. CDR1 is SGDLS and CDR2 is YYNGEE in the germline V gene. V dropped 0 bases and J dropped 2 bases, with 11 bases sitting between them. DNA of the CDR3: TGTGCCAGCAGCGTAGTTGTCGGAGGACAAGAGACCCAGTACTTC. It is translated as CASSVVVGGQETQYF.

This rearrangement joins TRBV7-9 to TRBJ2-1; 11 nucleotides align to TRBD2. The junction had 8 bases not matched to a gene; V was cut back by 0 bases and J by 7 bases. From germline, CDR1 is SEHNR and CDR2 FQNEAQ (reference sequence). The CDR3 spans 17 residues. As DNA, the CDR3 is TGTGCCAGCAGCTTAGCGAAAGGTCGGACTAGCGGGAATGAGCAGTTCTTC. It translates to CASSLAKGRTSGNEQFF.

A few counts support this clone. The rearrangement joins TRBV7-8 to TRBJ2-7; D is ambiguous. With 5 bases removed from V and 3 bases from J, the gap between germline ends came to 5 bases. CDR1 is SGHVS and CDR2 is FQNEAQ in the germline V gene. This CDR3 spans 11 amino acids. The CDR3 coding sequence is TGTGCCAGCAGCCCTAGCTACGAGCAGTACTTC. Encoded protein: CASSPSYEQYF.

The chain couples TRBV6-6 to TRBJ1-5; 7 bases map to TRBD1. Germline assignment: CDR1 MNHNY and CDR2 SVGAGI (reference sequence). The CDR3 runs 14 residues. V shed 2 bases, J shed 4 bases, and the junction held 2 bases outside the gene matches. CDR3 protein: CASSYQQGNQPQHF. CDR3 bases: TGTGCCAGCAGTTACCAACAGGGGAATCAGCCCCAGCATTTT.

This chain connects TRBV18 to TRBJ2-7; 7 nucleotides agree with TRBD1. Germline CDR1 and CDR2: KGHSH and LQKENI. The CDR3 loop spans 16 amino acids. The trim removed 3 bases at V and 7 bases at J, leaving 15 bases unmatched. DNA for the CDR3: TGTGCCAGCTCACCGTCTCCCGGGACAGCCTCGCAGGAGCAGTACTTC. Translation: CASSPSPGTASQEQYF.

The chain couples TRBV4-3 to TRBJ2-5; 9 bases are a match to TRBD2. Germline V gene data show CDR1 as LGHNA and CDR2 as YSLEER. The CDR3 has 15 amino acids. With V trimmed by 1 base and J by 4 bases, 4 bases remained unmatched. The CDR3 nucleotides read TGCGCCAGCAGCCAAGCCCCGACTAGCGGAGAGACCCAGTACTTC. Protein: CASSQAPTSGETQYF.

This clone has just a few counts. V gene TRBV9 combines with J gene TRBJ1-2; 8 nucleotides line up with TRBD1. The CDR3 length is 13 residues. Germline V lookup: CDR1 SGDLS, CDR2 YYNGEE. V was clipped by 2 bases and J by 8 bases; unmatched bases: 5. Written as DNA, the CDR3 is TGTGCCAGCAGCGTCGACAGGGGAACCGGCTACACCTTC. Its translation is CASSVDRGTGYTF.

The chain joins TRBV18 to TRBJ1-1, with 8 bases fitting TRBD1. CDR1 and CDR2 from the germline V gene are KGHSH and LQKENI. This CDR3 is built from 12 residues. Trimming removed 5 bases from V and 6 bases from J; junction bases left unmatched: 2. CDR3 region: CASSKDRAEAFF. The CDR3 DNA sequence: TGTGCCAGCTCAAAGGACAGGGCTGAAGCTTTCTTT. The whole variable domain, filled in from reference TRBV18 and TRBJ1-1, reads NAGVMQNPRHLVRRRGQEARLRCSPMKGHSHVYWYRQLPEEGLKFMVYLQKENIIDESGMPKERFSAEFPKEGPSILRIQQVVRGDSAAYFCASSKDRAEAFFGQGTRLTVV.

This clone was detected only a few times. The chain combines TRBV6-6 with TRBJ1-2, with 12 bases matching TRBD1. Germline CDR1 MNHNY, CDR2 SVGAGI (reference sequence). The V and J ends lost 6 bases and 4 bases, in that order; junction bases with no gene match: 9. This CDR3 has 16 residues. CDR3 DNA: TGTGCCAGCAGAGGGACAGGGGGCGATCTCAGCTATGGCTACACCTTC. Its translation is CASRGTGGDLSYGYTF.

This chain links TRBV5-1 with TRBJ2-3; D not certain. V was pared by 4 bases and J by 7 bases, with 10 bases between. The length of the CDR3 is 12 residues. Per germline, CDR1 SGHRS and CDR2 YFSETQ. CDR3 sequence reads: CASSPEWYTQYF. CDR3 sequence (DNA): TGCGCCAGCAGCCCCGAGTGGTATACGCAGTATTTT.

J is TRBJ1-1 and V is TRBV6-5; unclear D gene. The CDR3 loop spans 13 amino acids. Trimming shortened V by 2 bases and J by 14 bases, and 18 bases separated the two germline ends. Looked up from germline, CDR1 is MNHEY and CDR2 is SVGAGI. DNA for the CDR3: TGTGCCAGCAGTTACCTGTCGTCCTCCCCGGAGTTCTTT. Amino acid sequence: CASSYLSSSPEFF.

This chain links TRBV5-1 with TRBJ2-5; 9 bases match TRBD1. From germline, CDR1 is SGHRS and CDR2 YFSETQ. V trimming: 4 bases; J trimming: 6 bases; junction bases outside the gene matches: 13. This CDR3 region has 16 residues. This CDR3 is CASSPAWTGDGKTQYF. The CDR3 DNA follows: TGCGCCAGCAGCCCTGCTTGGACAGGGGACGGAAAGACCCAGTACTTC.

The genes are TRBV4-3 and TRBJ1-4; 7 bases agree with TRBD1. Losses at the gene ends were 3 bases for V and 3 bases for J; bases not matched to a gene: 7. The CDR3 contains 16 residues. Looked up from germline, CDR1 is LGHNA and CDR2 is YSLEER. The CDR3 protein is CASSQQTGTANEKLFF. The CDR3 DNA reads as TGCGCCAGCAGCCAGCAGACCGGGACAGCTAATGAAAAACTGTTTTTT.

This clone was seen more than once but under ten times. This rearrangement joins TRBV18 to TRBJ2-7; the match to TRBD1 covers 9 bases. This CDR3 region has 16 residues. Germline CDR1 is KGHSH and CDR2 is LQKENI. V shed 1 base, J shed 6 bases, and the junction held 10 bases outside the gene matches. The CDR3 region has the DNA TGTGCCAGCTCACCACGGCCCCCGGGACAGGGCTCCGAGCAGTACTTC. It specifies CASSPRPPGQGSEQYF.

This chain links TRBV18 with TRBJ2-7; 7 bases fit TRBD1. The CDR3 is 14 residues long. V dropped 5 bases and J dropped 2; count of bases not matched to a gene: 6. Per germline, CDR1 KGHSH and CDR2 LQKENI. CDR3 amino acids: CASSEDRPPYEQYF. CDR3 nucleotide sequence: TGTGCCAGCTCAGAGGACAGGCCGCCCTACGAGCAGTACTTC.

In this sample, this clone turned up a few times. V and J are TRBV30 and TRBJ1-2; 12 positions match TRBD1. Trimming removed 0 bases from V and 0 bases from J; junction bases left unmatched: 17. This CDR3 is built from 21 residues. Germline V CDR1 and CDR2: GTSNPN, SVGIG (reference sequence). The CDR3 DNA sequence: TGTGCCTGGAGTGTACGTCGGGACAGGGGGCTTCTCCAGTTAGCTAACTATGGCTACACCTTC. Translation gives CAWSVRRDRGLLQLANYGYTF.

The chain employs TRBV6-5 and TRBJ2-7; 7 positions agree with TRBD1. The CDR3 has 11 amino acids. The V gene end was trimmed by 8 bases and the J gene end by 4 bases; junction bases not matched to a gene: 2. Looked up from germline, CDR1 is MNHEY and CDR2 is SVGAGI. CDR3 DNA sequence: TGTGCCAGCGCACAGGGGTACGAGCAGTACTTC. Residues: CASAQGYEQYF.

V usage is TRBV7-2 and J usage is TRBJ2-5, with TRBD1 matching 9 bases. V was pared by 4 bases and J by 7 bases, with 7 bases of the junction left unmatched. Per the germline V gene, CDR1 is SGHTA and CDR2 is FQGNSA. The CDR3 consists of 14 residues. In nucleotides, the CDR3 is TGTGCCAGCAGCTACCAACAGGGGGCGGGGACCCAGTACTTC. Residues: CASSYQQGAGTQYF.

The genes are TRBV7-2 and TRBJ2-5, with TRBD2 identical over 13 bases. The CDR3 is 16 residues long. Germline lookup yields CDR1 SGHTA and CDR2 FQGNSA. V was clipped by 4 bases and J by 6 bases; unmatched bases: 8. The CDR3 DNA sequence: TGTGCCAGCAGCTCAACTAGCGGGGGGGCGCGAAAGACCCAGTACTTC. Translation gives CASSSTSGGARKTQYF.

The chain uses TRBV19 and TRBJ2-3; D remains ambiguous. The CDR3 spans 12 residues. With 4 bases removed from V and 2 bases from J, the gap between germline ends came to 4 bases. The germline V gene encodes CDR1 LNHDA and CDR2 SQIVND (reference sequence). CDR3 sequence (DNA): TGTGCCAGTAGTACCCACACAGATACGCAGTATTTT. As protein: CASSTHTDTQYF.

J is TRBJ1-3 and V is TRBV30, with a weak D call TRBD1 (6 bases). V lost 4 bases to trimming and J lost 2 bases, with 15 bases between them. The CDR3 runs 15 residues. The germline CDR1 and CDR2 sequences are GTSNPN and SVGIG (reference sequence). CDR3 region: CAWNEQGLAGNTIYF. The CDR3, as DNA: TGTGCCTGGAATGAACAGGGCTTAGCTGGAAACACCATATATTTT.

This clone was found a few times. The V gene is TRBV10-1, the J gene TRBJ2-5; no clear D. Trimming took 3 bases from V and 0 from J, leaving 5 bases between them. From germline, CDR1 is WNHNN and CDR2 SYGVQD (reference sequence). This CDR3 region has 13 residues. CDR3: CASSERYQETQYF. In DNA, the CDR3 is TGCGCCAGCAGTGAACGGTACCAAGAGACCCAGTACTTC.

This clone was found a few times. The CDR3: CASSSGWGNLNQPQHF. The CDR3 DNA sequence: TGTGCCAGCAGCAGTGGTTGGGGCAATCTCAATCAGCCCCAGCATTTT. The rearrangement links TRBV5-5 to TRBJ1-5; tentatively, D is TRBD1 (5 bases). Trimming stripped 4 bases from V and 3 bases from J, with 17 bases between. This CDR3 is 16 amino acids long. The germline gives CDR1 SGHKS, CDR2 YYEKEE (reference sequence). Complete variable domain (other parts from reference TRBV5-5 and TRBJ1-5): DAGVTQSPTHLIKTRGQQVTLRCSPISGHKSVSWYQQVLGQGPQFIFQYYEKEERGRGNFPDRFSARQFPNYSSELNVNALLLGDSALYLCASSSGWGNLNQPQHFGDGTRLSIL.

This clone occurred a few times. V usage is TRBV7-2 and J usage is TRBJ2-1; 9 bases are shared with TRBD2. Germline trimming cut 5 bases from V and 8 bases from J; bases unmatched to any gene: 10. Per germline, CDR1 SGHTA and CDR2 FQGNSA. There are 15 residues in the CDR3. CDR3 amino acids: CASSERGGGADEQFF. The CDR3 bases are TGTGCCAGCAGCGAACGGGGCGGGGGGGCCGATGAGCAGTTCTTC.

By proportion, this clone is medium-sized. The CDR3 here is CAFHRGMNTEAFF. CDR3 DNA sequence: TGTGCCTTCCACAGGGGTATGAACACTGAAGCTTTCTTT. The genes are TRBV2 and TRBJ1-1; TRBD1 matches 7 bases. The germline V gene has CDR1 SNHLY and CDR2 FYNNEI. CDR3 length: 13 amino acids. With V trimmed by 11 bases and J by 0 bases, 6 bases remained unmatched.

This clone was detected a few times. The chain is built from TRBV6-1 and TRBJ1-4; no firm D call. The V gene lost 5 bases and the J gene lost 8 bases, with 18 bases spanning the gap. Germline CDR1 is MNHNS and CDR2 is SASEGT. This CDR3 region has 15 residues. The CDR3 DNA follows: TGTGCCAGCAGTACCAAAGGGAGGGTTTCGGAAAAACTGTTTTTT. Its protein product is CASSTKGRVSEKLFF.

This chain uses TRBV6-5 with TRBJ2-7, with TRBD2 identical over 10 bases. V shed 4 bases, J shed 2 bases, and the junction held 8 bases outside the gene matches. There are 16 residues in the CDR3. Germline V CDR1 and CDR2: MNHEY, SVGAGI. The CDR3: CASSFLTSGDTYEQYF. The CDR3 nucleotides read TGTGCCAGCAGTTTCCTAACTAGCGGGGATACCTACGAGCAGTACTTC.

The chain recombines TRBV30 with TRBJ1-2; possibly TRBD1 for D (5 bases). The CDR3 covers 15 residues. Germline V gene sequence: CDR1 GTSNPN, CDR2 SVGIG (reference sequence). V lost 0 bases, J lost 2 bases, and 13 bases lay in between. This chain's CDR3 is CAWSVYRQNNYGYTF. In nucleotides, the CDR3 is TGTGCCTGGAGTGTGTACAGGCAGAACAACTATGGCTACACCTTC.

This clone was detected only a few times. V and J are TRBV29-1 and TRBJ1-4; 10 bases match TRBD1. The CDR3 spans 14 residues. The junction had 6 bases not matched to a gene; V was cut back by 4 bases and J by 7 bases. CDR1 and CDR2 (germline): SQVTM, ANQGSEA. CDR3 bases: TGCAGCGTTGTTGGACAGGGGGAGGGTGAAAAACTGTTTTTT. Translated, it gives CSVVGQGEGEKLFF.

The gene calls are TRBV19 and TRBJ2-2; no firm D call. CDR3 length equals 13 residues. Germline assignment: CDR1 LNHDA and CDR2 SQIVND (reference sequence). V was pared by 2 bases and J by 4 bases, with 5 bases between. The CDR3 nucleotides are TGTGCCAGTAGTATAAGCGTCACCGGGGAGCTGTTTTTT. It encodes CASSISVTGELFF.

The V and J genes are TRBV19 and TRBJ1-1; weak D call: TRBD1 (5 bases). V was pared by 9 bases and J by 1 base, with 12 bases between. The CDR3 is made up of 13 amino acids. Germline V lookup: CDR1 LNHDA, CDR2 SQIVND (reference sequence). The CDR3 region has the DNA TGTGCCAGCAAAAATACAGGGAACACTGAAGCTTTCTTT. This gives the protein CASKNTGNTEAFF. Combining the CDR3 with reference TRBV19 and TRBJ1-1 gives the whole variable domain DGGITQSPKYLFRKEGQNVTLSCEQNLNHDAMYWYRQDPGQGLRLIYYSQIVNDFQKGDIAEGYSVSREKKESFPLTVTSAQKNPTAFYLCASKNTGNTEAFFGQGTRLTVV.

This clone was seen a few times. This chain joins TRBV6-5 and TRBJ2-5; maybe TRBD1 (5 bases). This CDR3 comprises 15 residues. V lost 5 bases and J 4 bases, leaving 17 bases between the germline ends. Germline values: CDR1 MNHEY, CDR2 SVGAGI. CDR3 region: CASSNYPRESETQYF. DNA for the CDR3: TGTGCCAGCAGTAACTACCCCAGGGAATCAGAGACCCAGTACTTC.